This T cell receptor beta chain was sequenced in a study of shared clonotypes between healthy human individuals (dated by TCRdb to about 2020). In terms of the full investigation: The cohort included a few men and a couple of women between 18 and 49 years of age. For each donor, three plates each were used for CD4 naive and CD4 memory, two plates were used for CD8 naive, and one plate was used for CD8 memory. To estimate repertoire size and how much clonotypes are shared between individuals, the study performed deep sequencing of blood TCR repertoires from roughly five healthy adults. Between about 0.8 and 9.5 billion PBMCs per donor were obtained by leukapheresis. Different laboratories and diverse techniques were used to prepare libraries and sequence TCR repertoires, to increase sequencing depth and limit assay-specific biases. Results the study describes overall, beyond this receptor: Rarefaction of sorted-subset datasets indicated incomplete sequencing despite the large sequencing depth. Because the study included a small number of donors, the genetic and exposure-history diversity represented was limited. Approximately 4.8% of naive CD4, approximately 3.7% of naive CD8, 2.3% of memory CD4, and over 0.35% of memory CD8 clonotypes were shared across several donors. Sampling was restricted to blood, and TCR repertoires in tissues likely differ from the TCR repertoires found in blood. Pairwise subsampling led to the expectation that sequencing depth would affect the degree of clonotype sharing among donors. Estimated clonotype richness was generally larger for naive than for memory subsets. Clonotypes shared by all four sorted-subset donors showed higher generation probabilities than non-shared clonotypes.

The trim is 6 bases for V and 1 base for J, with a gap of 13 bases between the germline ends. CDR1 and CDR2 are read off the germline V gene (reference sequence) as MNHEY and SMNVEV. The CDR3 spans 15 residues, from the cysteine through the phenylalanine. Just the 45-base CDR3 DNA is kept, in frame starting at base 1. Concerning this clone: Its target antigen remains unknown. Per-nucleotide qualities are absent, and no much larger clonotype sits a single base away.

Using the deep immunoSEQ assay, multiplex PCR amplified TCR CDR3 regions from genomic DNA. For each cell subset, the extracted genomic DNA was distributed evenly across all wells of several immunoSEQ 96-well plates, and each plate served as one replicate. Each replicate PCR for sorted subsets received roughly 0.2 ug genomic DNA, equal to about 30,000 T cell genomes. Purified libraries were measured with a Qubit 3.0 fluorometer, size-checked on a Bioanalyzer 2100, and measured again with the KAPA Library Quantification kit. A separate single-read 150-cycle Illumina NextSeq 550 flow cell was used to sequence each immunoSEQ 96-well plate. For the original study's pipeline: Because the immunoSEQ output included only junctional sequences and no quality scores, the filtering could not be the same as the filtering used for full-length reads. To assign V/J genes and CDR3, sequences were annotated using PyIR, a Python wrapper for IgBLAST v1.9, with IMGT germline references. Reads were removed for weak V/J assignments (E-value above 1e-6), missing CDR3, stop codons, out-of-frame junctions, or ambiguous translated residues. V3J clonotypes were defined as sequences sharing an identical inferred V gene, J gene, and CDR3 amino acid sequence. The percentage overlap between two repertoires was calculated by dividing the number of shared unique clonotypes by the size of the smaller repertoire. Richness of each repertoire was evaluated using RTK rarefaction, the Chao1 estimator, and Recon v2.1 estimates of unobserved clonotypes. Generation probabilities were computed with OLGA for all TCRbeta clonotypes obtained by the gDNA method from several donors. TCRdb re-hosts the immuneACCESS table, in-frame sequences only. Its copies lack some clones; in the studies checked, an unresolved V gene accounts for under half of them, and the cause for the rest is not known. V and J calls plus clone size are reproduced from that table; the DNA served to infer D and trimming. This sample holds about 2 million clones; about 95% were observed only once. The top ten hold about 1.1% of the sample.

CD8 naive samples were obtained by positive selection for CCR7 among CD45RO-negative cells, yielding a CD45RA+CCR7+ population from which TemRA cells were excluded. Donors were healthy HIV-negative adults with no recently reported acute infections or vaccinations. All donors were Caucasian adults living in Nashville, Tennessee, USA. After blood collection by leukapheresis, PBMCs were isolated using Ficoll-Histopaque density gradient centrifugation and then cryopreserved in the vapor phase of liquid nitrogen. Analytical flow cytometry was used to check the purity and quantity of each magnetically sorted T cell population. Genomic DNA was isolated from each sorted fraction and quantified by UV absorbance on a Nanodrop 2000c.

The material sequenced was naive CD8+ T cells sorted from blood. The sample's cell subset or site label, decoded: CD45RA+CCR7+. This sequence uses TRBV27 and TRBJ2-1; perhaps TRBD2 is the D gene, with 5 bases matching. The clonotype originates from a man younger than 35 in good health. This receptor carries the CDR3 CASSPGVGSYNEQFF. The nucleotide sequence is TGTGCCAGCAGCCCCGGGGTAGGGTCCTACAATGAGCAGTTCTTC.